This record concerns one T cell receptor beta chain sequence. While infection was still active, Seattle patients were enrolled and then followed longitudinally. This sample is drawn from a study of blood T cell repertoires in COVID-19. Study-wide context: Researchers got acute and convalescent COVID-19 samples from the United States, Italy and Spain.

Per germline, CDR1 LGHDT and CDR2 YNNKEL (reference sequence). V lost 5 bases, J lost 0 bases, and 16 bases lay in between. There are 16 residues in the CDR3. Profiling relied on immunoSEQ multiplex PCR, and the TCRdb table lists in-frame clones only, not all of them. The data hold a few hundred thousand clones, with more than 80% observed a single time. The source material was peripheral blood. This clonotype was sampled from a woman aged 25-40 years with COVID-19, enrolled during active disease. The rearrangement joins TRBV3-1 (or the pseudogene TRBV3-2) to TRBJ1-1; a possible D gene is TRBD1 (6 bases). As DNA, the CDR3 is TGTGCCAGCAGCGCCCACAGGGCCTCCATGAACACTGAAGCTTTCTTT. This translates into CASSAHRASMNTEAFF.